The 18 T cell receptor beta chains reported below all come from one sample, sequenced in a study of blood T cells in healthy people across ages. Primed by a sample-barcoded 5' primer and a J-beta primer mix, a second PCR proceeded for about 6 to 11 cycles. One entry per CDR3 protein results from TCRdb running MiXCR on the 5' RACE reads. The sample lists 700,000 to 950,000 distinct CDR3 sequences; over 45% were seen once. Specimen: blood. These receptors originate from a man between 25 and 39 years old in good health.

The chain employs TRBV20-1 and TRBJ2-5, with no clear D. The DNA end is more similar to TRBJ2-7, so the J call may be wrong. Germline CDR1 reads DFQATT; CDR2 reads SNEGSKA (reference sequence). The CDR3 runs 14 residues. CDR3 in DNA: TGCAGTGCTAGAGATGCGGCTCGCTGGGACGAGCAGTACTTC. It specifies CSARDAARWDEQYF.

The J gene is TRBJ1-2, the V gene TRBV5-1; D gene unclear. CDR3 size: 14 residues. Germline values: CDR1 SGHRS, CDR2 YFSETQ. Trimming took off 0 bases at V and 7 bases at J, with 13 bases between the two ends. The CDR3 loop reads CASSLDTEVRGYTF. In DNA, the CDR3 is TGCGCCAGCAGCTTGGACACCGAGGTACGTGGCTACACCTTC.

The rearrangement links TRBV5-4 to TRBJ1-6; 11 nucleotides agree with TRBD1. After removal of 3 bases from V and 2 bases from J, the junction contained 4 bases not matched to a gene. The CDR3 is 17 residues long. Germline CDR1 is SGHNT and CDR2 is YYREEE (reference sequence). DNA of the CDR3: TGTGCCAGCAGCTCTGGACAGGGGGCCCCCTATAATTCACCCCTCCACTTT. Translation: CASSSGQGAPYNSPLHF.

The V call is TRBV19, the J call TRBJ2-7; a possible D gene is TRBD2 (5 bases). The CDR3 is 13 residues long. The V end lost 7 bases, the J end lost 3 bases, and 13 bases lay between the germline ends. CDR1 and CDR2 from the germline V gene are LNHDA and SQIVND (reference sequence). The CDR3 bases are TGTGCCAGTACTGAGGGATCAAGCTACGAGCAGTACTTC. Translation gives CASTEGSSYEQYF.

The chain employs TRBV2 and TRBJ2-6, with D unresolved. Germline V gene data show CDR1 as SNHLY and CDR2 as FYNNEI. This CDR3 has 15 amino acids. The germline V and J ends were trimmed by 3 bases and 1 base, with 7 bases remaining between them. CDR3 coding DNA: TGTGCCAGCAGTGAGTCCCGGTCTGGGGCCAACGTCCTGACTTTC. Its translation is CASSESRSGANVLTF.

The chain is built from TRBV7-9 and TRBJ2-7, with TRBD1 matching over 8 bases. J lost 4 bases, V lost 8 bases, and 7 bases had no gene match. The CDR3 sequence is 13 residues long. CDR1 is SEHNR, CDR2 FQNEAQ, per germline (reference sequence). Here the CDR3 reads CASARTGLYEQYF. The CDR3 bases are TGTGCCAGCGCACGGACAGGGCTTTACGAGCAGTACTTC.

The J gene is TRBJ2-1, the V gene TRBV27, with unresolved D. V shed 4 bases and J shed 3 bases, with 10 bases lying between them. CDR3 length equals 14 residues. Germline CDR1 and CDR2: MNHEY and SMNVEV (reference sequence). CDR3 sequence (DNA): TGTGCCAGCAGTTGGAGTCAGAGCTACAATGAGCAGTTCTTC. As protein: CASSWSQSYNEQFF.

A remark on this clonotype: This may arise from a read error, as a much more abundant clone is one base away. As DNA, the CDR3 is TGCAGCGTTGATCGGCAGGTGGGAGGAGGGACCCAGTACTTC. Protein sequence: CSVDRQVGGGTQYF. The rearrangement uses TRBV29-1 and TRBJ2-7; possible D gene TRBD2, 6 bases. The J call is in doubt because the DNA end fits TRBJ2-5 better. The CDR3 covers 14 residues. Looked up from germline, CDR1 is SQVTM and CDR2 is ANQGSEA.

This chain joins TRBV29-1 and TRBJ1-2; D not resolved. The germline V gene encodes CDR1 SQVTM and CDR2 ANQGSEA. This CDR3 region has 11 residues. V lost 4 bases, J lost 5 bases, and 8 bases lay in between. CDR3 sequence: CSVVLGYGYTF. The CDR3 coding sequence is TGCAGCGTTGTTCTCGGGTATGGCTACACCTTC.

This clonotype was counted a single time. The chain combines TRBV27 with TRBJ2-1; no reliable D call. The V gene's germline CDR1 is MNHEY and CDR2 SMNVEV (reference sequence). V dropped 3 bases and J dropped 8 bases, with 5 bases sitting between them. The CDR3 sequence is 11 residues long. The CDR3 sequence: CASSLDDEQFF. CDR3 sequence (DNA): TGTGCCAGCAGTTTGGATGATGAGCAGTTCTTC.

The chain carries TRBV12-3 or TRBV12-4 and TRBJ2-7; no definite D call. V shed 3 bases and J shed 5 bases, with 11 bases lying between them. The length of the CDR3 is 13 residues. Here the CDR3 reads CASSFGERDEQYF. CDR3 DNA sequence: TGTGCCAGCAGTTTTGGGGAAAGGGACGAGCAGTACTTC.

This clonotype was seen more than once but under ten times. The chain links TRBV6-2 or TRBV6-3 to TRBJ2-7, with TRBD2 matching over 7 bases. From germline, CDR1 is MNHEY and CDR2 SVGEGT. Germline trimming cut 8 bases from V and 3 bases from J; bases unmatched to any gene: 7. CDR3 length: 13 residues. The CDR3 region is CASHPGGLYEQYF. The CDR3 DNA reads as TGTGCCAGCCATCCGGGGGGTCTCTACGAGCAGTACTTC.

The rearrangement links TRBV6-6 to TRBJ1-5; D ambiguous. This CDR3 has 15 amino acids. Germline CDR1 MNHNY, CDR2 SVGAGI (reference sequence). Trimming cost V 2 bases and J 7 bases, with 15 bases left between them. The chain's CDR3 is CASSYVSSARQPQHF. The DNA of the CDR3 is TGTGCCAGCAGTTACGTTTCTTCGGCTCGGCAGCCCCAGCATTTT.

This clonotype was observed a few times. The chain uses TRBV12-3 or TRBV12-4 and TRBJ2-3, with a possible D match to TRBD1 (6 bases). V gave up 3 bases and J gave up 7 bases, with 20 bases separating them. This CDR3 comprises 16 residues. CDR3 region: CASSFRGGTLRNTQYF. The CDR3 DNA follows: TGTGCCAGCAGTTTCCGTGGGGGCACGCTTCGGAATACGCAGTATTTT.

The CDR3 sequence: CASSLEYRGHSYNEQYF. The CDR3 nucleotides read TGTGCCAGCAGTTTGGAGTACAGGGGCCACTCCTACAATGAGCAGTACTTC. The chain joins TRBV6-2 or TRBV6-3 to TRBJ2-7; TRBD1 matches 7 bases. J was trimmed by 7 bases and V by 4 bases; bases with no gene match: 19. The germline V gene has CDR1 MNHEY and CDR2 SVGEGT. This CDR3 spans 17 amino acids.

V usage is TRBV28 and J usage is TRBJ1-2; tentatively, D is TRBD1 (5 bases). The CDR3 extends over 16 amino acids. V was pared by 5 bases and J by 6 bases, with 22 bases between. Germline V lookup: CDR1 MDHEN, CDR2 SYDVKM. The CDR3 region is CASSVTGQERWHGYTF. The CDR3 nucleotides are TGTGCCAGCAGTGTAACTGGACAAGAGAGGTGGCATGGCTACACCTTC.

Here the CDR3 DNA reads TGTGCCAGCATGGCAGGCGCCTACGAGCAGTACTTC. It specifies CASMAGAYEQYF. This chain uses TRBV6-5 with TRBJ2-7; D is unclear. Germline CDR1 is MNHEY and CDR2 is SVGAGI. The CDR3 has 12 amino acids. V lost 7 bases to trimming and J lost 2 bases, with 9 bases between them.

V is TRBV20-1 and J is TRBJ2-7, with D unclear. Germline lookup yields CDR1 DFQATT and CDR2 SNEGSKA (reference sequence). The V gene lost 4 bases and the J gene lost 3 bases, with 16 bases spanning the gap. The length of the CDR3 is 14 residues. CDR3 bases: TGCAGTGCTAAGTTTGGCAGGAGCTACTACGAGCAGTACTTC. Its protein product is CSAKFGRSYYEQYF.